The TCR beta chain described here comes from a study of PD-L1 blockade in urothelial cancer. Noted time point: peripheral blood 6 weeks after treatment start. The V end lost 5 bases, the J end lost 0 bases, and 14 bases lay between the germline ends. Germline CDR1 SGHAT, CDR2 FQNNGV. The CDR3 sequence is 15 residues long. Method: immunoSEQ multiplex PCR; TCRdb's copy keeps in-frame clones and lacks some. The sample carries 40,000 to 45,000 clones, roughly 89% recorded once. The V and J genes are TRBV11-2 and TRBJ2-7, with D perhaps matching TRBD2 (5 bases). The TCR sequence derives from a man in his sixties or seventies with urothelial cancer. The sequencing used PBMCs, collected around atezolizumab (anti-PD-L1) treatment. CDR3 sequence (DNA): TGTGCCAGCAGCCACCCCGCGGGCGGCTCCTACGAGCAGTACTTC. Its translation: CASSHPAGGSYEQYF.